The 32 T cell receptor beta chains below come from one sample, sequenced in a study of blood T cell repertoires in COVID-19. Profiled with immunoSEQ multiplex PCR; TCRdb holds only in-frame clones, not every one. The data hold 80,000 to 95,000 clones, with over 75% observed a single time. Sequenced input: peripheral blood. The receptors originated from a woman older than 75 with active or convalescent COVID-19.

This chain uses TRBV30 with TRBJ1-1; 8 bases map to TRBD1. There are 13 residues in the CDR3. Trimming at V came to 2 bases and at J to 5 bases, leaving 4 bases not matched to a gene. CDR1 and CDR2 from the germline V gene are GTSNPN and SVGIG (reference sequence). CDR3 protein: CAWSSTGGTEAFF. CDR3 bases: TGTGCCTGGAGTTCCACAGGGGGAACTGAAGCTTTCTTT.

The V and J genes are TRBV25-1 and TRBJ2-7; TRBD2 might be the D (5 bases). Per the germline V gene, CDR1 is MGHDK and CDR2 is SYGVNS. The length of the CDR3 is 14 residues. V lost 5 bases and J 0 bases, leaving 11 bases between the germline ends. The CDR3 DNA sequence: TGTGCCAGCAGTTCCGGGGTTAGCTCCTACGAGCAGTACTTC. Translating it yields CASSSGVSSYEQYF.

This chain joins TRBV6-2 or TRBV6-3 and TRBJ2-6; possible D gene TRBD1, 6 bases. The CDR3 is 19 residues long. Germline-derived CDR1 and CDR2 are MNHEY and SVGEGT. The ends were cut back, 4 bases at V and 1 base at J, with 20 bases in the middle. CDR3 in amino acids: CASSSTGNFHLSGANVLTF. CDR3 bases: TGTGCCAGCAGTTCGACAGGCAACTTCCACCTTTCTGGGGCCAACGTCCTGACTTTC.

The genes are TRBV7-6 and TRBJ2-5; 9 bases fit TRBD1. The germline gives CDR1 SGHVS, CDR2 FNYEAQ. This CDR3 has 15 amino acids. With 4 bases clipped from V and 6 bases from J, the junction kept 9 bases outside the gene matches. CDR3 sequence: CASSSGTGWEQTQYF. CDR3 nucleotides: TGTGCCAGCAGCTCTGGGACAGGGTGGGAACAGACCCAGTACTTC.

The V gene is TRBV18, the J gene TRBJ2-5; 11 nucleotides line up with TRBD2. The V and J ends lost 3 bases and 1 base, in that order; junction bases with no gene match: 1. There are 15 residues in the CDR3. Germline lookup yields CDR1 KGHSH and CDR2 LQKENI. In DNA, the CDR3 is TGTGCCAGCTCACCGACTAGCGGGGCCCAAGAGACCCAGTACTTC. Translation: CASSPTSGAQETQYF. Looking up the rest from reference TRBV18 and TRBJ2-5 gives the full variable domain: NAGVMQNPRHLVRRRGQEARLRCSPMKGHSHVYWYRQLPEEGLKFMVYLQKENIIDESGMPKERFSAEFPKEGPSILRIQQVVRGDSAAYFCASSPTSGAQETQYFGPGTRLLVL.

V is TRBV3-1 (or the pseudogene TRBV3-2) and J is TRBJ2-4, with 9 nucleotides matching TRBD2. This CDR3 region has 18 residues. Trimming at V came to 4 bases and at J to 6 bases, leaving 16 bases not matched to a gene. Germline CDR1 LGHDT, CDR2 YNNKEL (reference sequence). The CDR3 is CASSPMSSGRYIGNIQYF. The CDR3 nucleotides are TGTGCCAGCAGCCCTATGTCCAGCGGGAGGTATATTGGAAACATTCAGTACTTC.

The chain recombines TRBV19 with TRBJ1-4; D is uncertain. The germline V gene encodes CDR1 LNHDA and CDR2 SQIVND (reference sequence). Trimming took off 5 bases at V and 0 bases at J, with 4 bases between the two ends. The CDR3 spans 13 residues. The CDR3 DNA reads TGTGCCAGTAGTCCGGCAACTAATGAAAAACTGTTTTTT. Its translation is CASSPATNEKLFF.

V is TRBV7-3 and J is TRBJ2-1, with 12 bases fitting TRBD2. The germline V gene encodes CDR1 SGHTA and CDR2 FQGTGA. The CDR3 loop spans 15 amino acids. The ends lost 4 bases at V and 9 bases at J; junction bases unmatched: 7. CDR3 amino acids: CASSSRLAGVSEQFF. CDR3 coding DNA: TGTGCCAGCAGCTCCCGACTAGCGGGAGTAAGTGAGCAGTTCTTC.

The chain is built from TRBV7-3 and TRBJ1-1, with a tentative D call TRBD1 (6 bases). This CDR3 spans 15 amino acids. Per the germline V gene, CDR1 is SGHTA and CDR2 is FQGTGA. The ends were cut back, 4 bases at V and 1 base at J, with 13 bases in the middle. Here the CDR3 reads CASSSLPGQNTEAFF. The CDR3 DNA reads TGTGCCAGCAGCTCCCTCCCGGGACAGAACACTGAAGCTTTCTTT.

The chain combines TRBV7-3 with TRBJ2-7; TRBD1 is a possible D gene (6 bases). Germline loops: CDR1 SGHTA, CDR2 FQGTGA. The V end was cut by 4 bases, the J end by 1 base, with 14 bases between. CDR3 length: 15 amino acids. Here the CDR3 reads CASSSQGYLSYEQYF. The DNA for the CDR3 is TGTGCCAGCAGCTCACAGGGATACCTATCCTACGAGCAGTACTTC.

This rearrangement joins TRBV7-2 to TRBJ2-6; tentative D call: TRBD2 (6 bases). This CDR3 is built from 18 residues. Germline CDR1 reads SGHTA; CDR2 reads FQGNSA. V was clipped by 0 bases and J by 0 bases, with 12 bases between them. This CDR3 is CASSLASGRRSGANVLTF. The CDR3 region has the DNA TGTGCCAGCAGCTTAGCAAGTGGGAGGCGCTCTGGGGCCAACGTCCTGACTTTC.

The V call is TRBV12-3 or TRBV12-4, the J call TRBJ1-2, with 9 bases matching TRBD1. CDR3 length equals 13 residues. The junction had 5 bases not matched to a gene; V was cut back by 5 bases and J by 7 bases. The CDR3 sequence is CASSRQGERGYTF. The CDR3 DNA follows: TGTGCCAGCAGTAGACAGGGGGAACGTGGCTACACCTTC.

V gene TRBV5-1 combines with J gene TRBJ2-5; 8 positions match TRBD1. This CDR3 has 15 residues. Trimming cost V 2 bases and J 5 bases; bases outside gene matches: 8. CDR1 SGHRS and CDR2 YFSETQ come from the germline V gene. This chain's CDR3 is CASSLGTGGSETQYF. CDR3 DNA sequence: TGCGCCAGCAGCTTAGGTACAGGGGGTTCCGAGACCCAGTACTTC.

The chain carries TRBV4-3 and TRBJ2-7, with a tentative D call TRBD2 (6 bases). This CDR3 is built from 15 residues. Germline loops: CDR1 LGHNA, CDR2 YSLEER. The ends were cut back, 5 bases at V and 3 bases at J, with 17 bases in the middle. The CDR3 DNA follows: TGCGCCAGCAGCAGGGGACTCCTGAGCTTCTACGAGCAGTACTTC. Translated: CASSRGLLSFYEQYF.

This clone was seen more than once but under ten times. The rearrangement links TRBV28 to TRBJ2-2; TRBD1 matches at 7 bases. CDR1 MDHEN and CDR2 SYDVKM come from the germline V gene. Trimming took 9 bases from V and 4 from J; bases not matched to a gene: 11. The CDR3 is 15 amino acids. In DNA, the CDR3 is TGTGCCAGTGTTACAGGGGCGACTGGCACCGGGGAGCTGTTTTTT. Translation gives CASVTGATGTGELFF.

The table lists this clone with a few counts. The chain recombines TRBV24-1 with TRBJ1-1; D remains ambiguous. From germline, CDR1 is KGHDR and CDR2 SFDVKD. Deletions cut 9 bases from V and 7 bases from J, with 20 bases between. This CDR3 is 14 amino acids long. The CDR3 region has the DNA TGTGCCACCCGCGGCCGGTTTACGCACGGTGAAGCTTTCTTT. It encodes CATRGRFTHGEAFF.

The chain joins TRBV7-9 to TRBJ1-1; no clear D. Germline V gives CDR1 SEHNR, CDR2 FQNEAQ (reference sequence). The V end was cut by 4 bases, the J end by 3 bases, with 9 bases between. The CDR3 is 13 amino acids. CDR3 sequence (DNA): TGTGCCAGCAGCTCAATCACACACACTGAAGCTTTCTTT. Amino acids: CASSSITHTEAFF.

This rearrangement joins TRBV7-2 to TRBJ1-1, with D possibly matching TRBD1 (6 bases). The CDR3 contains 13 residues. Trimming removed 1 base at V and 6 bases at J, with 9 bases between. Germline lookup yields CDR1 SGHTA and CDR2 FQGNSA. The CDR3 spells CASSLGEGAEAFF. The CDR3, as DNA: TGTGCCAGCAGCTTAGGGGAGGGGGCTGAAGCTTTCTTT.

The rearrangement joins TRBV5-4 to TRBJ2-2; D is ambiguous. CDR1 SGHNT and CDR2 YYREEE come from the germline V gene (reference sequence). Trimming pared 1 base from V and 3 bases from J, leaving 4 bases between. This CDR3 has 13 amino acids. CDR3 loop: CASSLTDTGELFF. Here the CDR3 DNA reads TGTGCCAGCAGCTTGACAGACACCGGGGAGCTGTTTTTT.

Concerning this clone: Other DNA sequences in this sample translate to the same CDR3. The chain couples TRBV7-2 to TRBJ2-7; 10 nucleotides align to TRBD1. This CDR3 is 14 amino acids long. Germline V lookup: CDR1 SGHTA, CDR2 FQGNSA. V was pared by 5 bases and J by 2 bases, with 3 bases of the junction left unmatched. CDR3 sequence (DNA): TGTGCCAGCAGCCTCGGACAGGGGGCCTACGAGCAGTACTTC. The encoded protein is CASSLGQGAYEQYF.

The gene calls are TRBV18 and TRBJ2-5; maybe TRBD1 (6 bases). The CDR3 is made up of 12 amino acids. CDR1 KGHSH and CDR2 LQKENI come from the germline V gene. The V gene lost 3 bases and the J gene lost 5 bases, with 7 bases spanning the gap. The CDR3 is CASSPQGETQYF. The CDR3 nucleotides are TGTGCCAGCTCACCGCAGGGGGAGACCCAGTACTTC.

CDR3 nucleotides: TGTGCCAGCAGCTTATCCCCTTTCTCTGGAAACACCATATATTTT. Its translation is CASSLSPFSGNTIYF. The J gene is TRBJ1-3, the V gene TRBV7-2; D call uncertain. V was clipped by 2 bases and J by 0 bases, with 8 bases between them. Germline V gives CDR1 SGHTA, CDR2 FQGNSA. The length of the CDR3 is 15 residues.

The V call is TRBV7-3, the J call TRBJ2-1, with 10 bases fitting TRBD2. CDR1 SGHTA and CDR2 FQGTGA come from the germline V gene. CDR3 length: 14 residues. V lost 6 bases to trimming and J lost 6 bases; unmatched junction nucleotides: 5. The CDR3 DNA reads TGTGCCAGCAGTGTAGGGACTAGCGCCAATGAGCAGTTCTTC. Translation: CASSVGTSANEQFF.

The chain combines TRBV18 with TRBJ1-2; D gene ambiguous. CDR3 size: 16 residues. Germline CDR1 and CDR2: KGHSH and LQKENI. V was cut by 0 bases and J by 4 bases, with 15 bases left in between. CDR3 residues: CASSPPGSGGLYGYTF. Here the CDR3 DNA reads TGTGCCAGCTCACCACCGGGGAGCGGAGGGCTCTATGGCTACACCTTC.

The V call is TRBV6-2 or TRBV6-3, the J call TRBJ2-5; weak D call: TRBD1 (6 bases). The ends were cut back, 2 bases at V and 1 base at J, with 11 bases in the middle. This CDR3 contains 15 residues. Germline lookup yields CDR1 MNHEY and CDR2 SVGEGT. Written as DNA, the CDR3 is TGTGCCAGCAGTTACCTTGGACAGAGCCAAGAGACCCAGTACTTC. Encoded protein: CASSYLGQSQETQYF.

The chain has TRBV6-5 and TRBJ2-3; 10 bases line up with TRBD1. CDR3 size: 14 residues. CDR1 and CDR2 (germline): MNHEY, SVGAGI. The ends lost 6 bases at V and 7 bases at J; junction bases unmatched: 7. CDR3 DNA: TGTGCCAGCAGGGGGACAGGGGTTCTGAATACGCAGTATTTT. Translation gives CASRGTGVLNTQYF.

Here the CDR3 reads CASSVGVGAGHNSEQFF. The DNA for the CDR3 is TGTGCCAGCAGCGTAGGGGTAGGAGCGGGACACAACAGTGAGCAGTTCTTC. The rearrangement uses TRBV9 and TRBJ2-1; tentative D call: TRBD2 (7 bases). Trimming took 0 bases from V and 9 from J, leaving 22 bases between them. This CDR3 contains 17 residues. Germline CDR1 reads SGDLS; CDR2 reads YYNGEE. Together with reference TRBV9 and TRBJ2-1, the CDR3 gives the full variable domain: DSGVTQTPKHLITATGQRVTLRCSPRSGDLSVYWYQQSLDQGLQFLIQYYNGEERAKGNILERFSAQQFPDLHSELNLSSLELGDSALYFCASSVGVGAGHNSEQFFGPGTRLTVL.

This chain uses TRBV9 with TRBJ2-5, with TRBD2 identical over 8 bases. Germline V gives CDR1 SGDLS, CDR2 YYNGEE. V lost 0 bases, J lost 5 bases, and 6 bases stayed unmatched. This CDR3 spans 15 amino acids. CDR3 DNA: TGTGCCAGCAGCGTAGCGGGGGGGCCGAGGGAGACCCAGTACTTC. This sequence encodes CASSVAGGPRETQYF.

The chain uses TRBV29-1 and TRBJ2-1; TRBD2 is a possible D gene (5 bases). CDR3 length: 14 residues. With 7 bases removed from V and 5 bases from J, the gap between germline ends came to 18 bases. Germline CDR1 reads SQVTM; CDR2 reads ANQGSEA. In DNA form, the CDR3 reads TGCAGCGGAGGGCCTACACCATCGAACAATGAGCAGTTCTTC. It is translated as CSGGPTPSNNEQFF.

This clone is a singleton in its sample. V is TRBV28 and J is TRBJ1-1; D remains ambiguous. The CDR3 sequence is 13 residues long. Per germline, CDR1 MDHEN and CDR2 SYDVKM. Trimming left V 8 bases short and J 0 bases short, with 10 bases between. CDR3 nucleotides: TGTGCCAGCCTACTATATATGAACACTGAAGCTTTCTTT. Its protein product is CASLLYMNTEAFF.

The chain combines TRBV12-3 or TRBV12-4 with TRBJ2-5; D is possibly TRBD1 (5 bases). CDR3 length: 13 residues. Trimming cost V 3 bases and J 5 bases, with 10 bases left between them. The CDR3: CASSFGHRETQYF. CDR3 bases: TGTGCCAGCAGTTTCGGACACCGGGAGACCCAGTACTTC.

The V gene is TRBV2, the J gene TRBJ2-2; 10 bases are shared with TRBD1. This CDR3 region has 14 residues. The ends lost 6 bases at V and 3 bases at J; junction bases unmatched: 1. Germline V gene sequence: CDR1 SNHLY, CDR2 FYNNEI. CDR3 nucleotide sequence: TGTGCCAGCAGGGGACAGGGGCACACCGGGGAGCTGTTTTTT. This translates into CASRGQGHTGELFF.